This is a list of T cell receptor beta chains from one sample in a study of blood T cells in healthy people across ages. TCRdb used MiXCR to reprocess the 5' RACE reads, holding one entry per CDR3 protein. Altogether fewer than 900,000 distinct CDR3 sequences are present, roughly 47% being singletons, with the ten largest covering 20% to 25%. Sequences were obtained from blood. The receptors derive from an older woman in good health. The CDR3 runs from the conserved cysteine through the conserved F or W.

j_gene: TRBJ1-1; v_gene: TRBV27; CDR3aa: CASSFHPQGAVKAFF
j_gene: TRBJ2-3; v_gene: TRBV6-5; CDR3aa: CASRSGGATDAQYF
j_gene: TRBJ2-7; v_gene: TRBV10-1; CDR3aa: CASSETGTGIYEQYF
j_gene: TRBJ1-6; v_gene: TRBV27; CDR3aa: CASSLRGVYNSPLHF
j_gene: TRBJ2-4; v_gene: TRBV24-1; CDR3aa: CATSAGTSGRAGNIQYF
j_gene: TRBJ2-7; v_gene: TRBV7-2; CDR3aa: CASSPRWTGRGEQYF
j_gene: TRBJ2-7; v_gene: TRBV5-1; CDR3aa: CASSPATGPGYEQYF
j_gene: TRBJ2-1; v_gene: TRBV18; CDR3aa: CASSPGEDNEQFF
j_gene: TRBJ2-7; v_gene: TRBV5-5; CDR3aa: CASSRAFSYEQYF
j_gene: TRBJ2-3; v_gene: TRBV28; CDR3aa: CTSSISGRRTDTQYF
j_gene: TRBJ2-7; v_gene: TRBV9; CDR3aa: CASGGKLHYEQYF
j_gene: TRBJ2-7; v_gene: TRBV7-2; CDR3aa: CASSLGAPDPYEQYF
j_gene: TRBJ2-5; v_gene: TRBV7-2; CDR3aa: CASSPRQNFQETQYF
j_gene: TRBJ2-3; v_gene: TRBV5-1; CDR3aa: CASSHGQGRADTQYF
j_gene: TRBJ1-1; v_gene: TRBV6-6; CDR3aa: CASSFTQGTLEAFF
j_gene: TRBJ2-1; v_gene: TRBV20-1; CDR3aa: CSARGLAPYNEQFF
j_gene: TRBJ2-1; v_gene: TRBV18; CDR3aa: CASSPRDLYNEQFF